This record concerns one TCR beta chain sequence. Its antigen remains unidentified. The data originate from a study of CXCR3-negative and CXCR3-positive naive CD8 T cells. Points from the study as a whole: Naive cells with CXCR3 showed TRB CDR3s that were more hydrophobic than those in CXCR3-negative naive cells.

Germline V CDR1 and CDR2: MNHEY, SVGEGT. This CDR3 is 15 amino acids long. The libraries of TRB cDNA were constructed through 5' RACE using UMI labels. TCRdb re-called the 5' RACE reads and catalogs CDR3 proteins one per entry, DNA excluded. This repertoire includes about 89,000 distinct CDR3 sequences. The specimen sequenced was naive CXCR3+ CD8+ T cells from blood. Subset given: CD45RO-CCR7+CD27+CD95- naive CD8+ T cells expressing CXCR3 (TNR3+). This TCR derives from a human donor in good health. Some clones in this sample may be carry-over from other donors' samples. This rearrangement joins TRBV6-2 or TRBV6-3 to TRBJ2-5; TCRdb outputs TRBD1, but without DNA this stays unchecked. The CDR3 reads CASSYRDRDGETQYF.